Shown below are 28 T cell receptor beta chains from a single sample sequenced in a study of beta chain features in type 1 diabetes. Study results and limitations: Shorter TCRB CDR3s, moderately but significantly so, were found in Type 1 diabetes patients in all four CD4+ subsets.

Their antigens are not known. Expressed TCRB transcripts were sequenced because the isolated RNA had all been reverse transcribed beforehand. TCRdb keeps only in-frame clones here, not all; method: immunoSEQ multiplex PCR. The sample contains under 300,000 clones, about a fifth of which appear only once. Sequenced: naive CD4+ T cells from blood. The origin of the receptors is a woman in her 40s with type 1 diabetes.

This clone was observed a few times. This sequence joins TRBV5-4 and TRBJ2-5, with D uncertain. The germline V gene encodes CDR1 SGHNT and CDR2 YYREEE (reference sequence). The V end was cut by 2 bases, the J end by 5 bases, with 10 bases between. The CDR3 is made up of 13 amino acids. In DNA form, the CDR3 reads TGTGCCAGCAGCTTCGGAGATAGGGAGACCCAGTACTTC. Protein product: CASSFGDRETQYF.

CDR3 protein: CASSYPEQGVREQFF. The CDR3, as DNA: TGTGCCAGCAGTTACCCTGAACAGGGGGTAAGGGAGCAGTTCTTC. The V gene is TRBV6-6, the J gene TRBJ2-1; TRBD1 agrees at 8 bases. Per germline, CDR1 MNHNY and CDR2 SVGAGI (reference sequence). The CDR3 loop spans 15 amino acids. The ends lost 2 bases at V and 10 bases at J; junction bases unmatched: 10.

The CDR3 reads CASSLGGIGANVLTF. The CDR3 DNA follows: TGTGCCAGCAGCTTGGGAGGCATTGGGGCCAACGTCCTGACTTTC. J is TRBJ2-6 and V is TRBV5-4; D not certain. This CDR3 is 15 amino acids long. CDR1 SGHNT and CDR2 YYREEE come from the germline V gene (reference sequence). Trimming shortened V by 0 bases and J by 3 bases, and 7 bases separated the two germline ends.

In its sample, this clone was seen a few times. The V gene is TRBV10-3, the J gene TRBJ2-3; the D is unclear. The CDR3 contains 13 residues. V dropped 0 bases and J dropped 7 bases, with 8 bases sitting between them. The germline V gene has CDR1 ENHRY and CDR2 SYGVKD. The CDR3 region has the DNA TGTGCCATCAGTGAGTCGAGCCCACATACGCAGTATTTT. Protein sequence: CAISESSPHTQYF.

The V call is TRBV29-1, the J call TRBJ1-4; a weak D match, TRBD1 (6 bases). The CDR3 is made up of 11 amino acids. Per the germline V gene, CDR1 is SQVTM and CDR2 is ANQGSEA. V gave up 6 bases and J gave up 16 bases, with 18 bases separating them. The CDR3 nucleotides are TGCAGCGTCGGCCAGGGACACTGGTCGTTTTTT. Translated: CSVGQGHWSFF.

This clone has a handful of counts. The genes are TRBV4-3 and TRBJ2-3; D is possibly TRBD2 (5 bases). The V end was cut by 4 bases, the J end by 0 bases, with 14 bases between. The CDR3 is 16 residues long. Germline-derived CDR1 and CDR2 are LGHNA and YSLEER. This CDR3 is CASSPLGSSSTDTQYF. The CDR3, as DNA: TGCGCCAGCAGCCCCTTGGGGAGTTCTAGCACAGATACGCAGTATTTT.

The chain links TRBV7-9 to TRBJ1-2; D is unclear. With 1 base removed from V and 2 bases from J, the gap between germline ends came to 14 bases. The CDR3 is 16 residues long. CDR1 is SEHNR and CDR2 is FQNEAQ in the germline V gene (reference sequence). The CDR3 DNA reads TGTGCCAGCAGCTTAGGGTTCCGCGGGTTAAACTATGGCTACACCTTC. As protein: CASSLGFRGLNYGYTF.

This clone was detected a few times. DNA of the CDR3: TGTGCCAGCAGCTCGCAGGGACTAGCGGCTAGCACAGATACGCAGTATTTT. Its protein product is CASSSQGLAASTDTQYF. This chain connects TRBV7-3 to TRBJ2-3, with 11 bases that match TRBD2. The germline V gene encodes CDR1 SGHTA and CDR2 FQGTGA. This CDR3 spans 17 amino acids. Unmatched junction bases numbered 6, after V lost 4 bases and J lost 0 bases.

This clone has just a few counts. The chain couples TRBV5-1 to TRBJ2-1, with TRBD1 matching 7 bases. Germline V CDR1 and CDR2: SGHRS, YFSETQ. V dropped 2 bases and J dropped 9; count of bases not matched to a gene: 5. The CDR3 extends over 13 amino acids. The CDR3 protein is CASSLQGTGEQFF. The CDR3, as DNA: TGCGCCAGCAGCTTACAGGGGACGGGTGAGCAGTTCTTC.

The chain uses TRBV29-1 and TRBJ2-3, with D possibly TRBD1 on 5 matching bases. There are 13 residues in the CDR3. Germline CDR1 reads SQVTM; CDR2 reads ANQGSEA. Trimming cost V 3 bases and J 0 bases, with 7 bases left between them. The CDR3 is CSVDRVSTDTQYF. The CDR3 DNA reads TGCAGCGTTGACAGGGTTAGCACAGATACGCAGTATTTT.

This clone was counted only a few times. The chain recombines TRBV19 with TRBJ2-5; tentative D call: TRBD2 (5 bases). V was pared by 10 bases and J by 2 bases, with 11 bases between. This CDR3 has 12 amino acids. Germline CDR1 and CDR2: LNHDA and SQIVND (reference sequence). The CDR3 is CATSDWQETQYF. Written as DNA, the CDR3 is TGTGCCACTTCGGACTGGCAAGAGACCCAGTACTTC.

The V gene is TRBV7-9, the J gene TRBJ1-1; no firm D call. This CDR3 is built from 13 residues. Looked up from germline, CDR1 is SEHNR and CDR2 is FQNEAQ (reference sequence). V was cut by 2 bases and J by 5 bases, with 9 bases left in between. This CDR3 is CASSLTTRTEAFF. CDR3 coding DNA: TGTGCCAGCAGCTTAACGACGAGGACTGAAGCTTTCTTT.

This clone has only a few counts. The rearrangement uses TRBV7-9 and TRBJ2-7; D call uncertain. Germline loops: CDR1 SEHNR, CDR2 FQNEAQ (reference sequence). CDR3 size: 10 residues. V was clipped by 8 bases and J by 6 bases, with 8 bases between them. The CDR3 reads CASGPSEQYF. DNA for the CDR3: TGTGCCAGCGGCCCCTCCGAGCAGTACTTC.

The gene calls are TRBV4-1 and TRBJ1-5; 7 positions match TRBD1. CDR1 and CDR2 from the germline V gene are MGHRA and YSYEKL. The CDR3 is made up of 18 amino acids. Unmatched junction bases numbered 9, after V lost 0 bases and J lost 1 base. The CDR3 spells CASSQDSAGGRSNQPQHF. CDR3 bases: TGCGCCAGCAGCCAAGATTCAGCAGGGGGACGAAGCAATCAGCCCCAGCATTTT.

A few counts support this clone. V usage is TRBV29-1 and J usage is TRBJ2-7; D not certain. This CDR3 contains 12 residues. Germline CDR1 is SQVTM and CDR2 is ANQGSEA. V was shortened by 4 bases and J by 0 bases, with 7 bases between the two germline ends. The CDR3 spells CSVGHNSYEQYF. The CDR3 region has the DNA TGCAGCGTTGGACACAACTCCTACGAGCAGTACTTC.

This clone has a handful of counts. V gene TRBV9 combines with J gene TRBJ2-1; D unclear. The CDR3 has 15 amino acids. In germline, CDR1 is SGDLS, CDR2 YYNGEE. With 3 bases removed from V and 0 bases from J, the gap between germline ends came to 10 bases. The CDR3 DNA sequence: TGTGCCAGCAGCGGGAGCCCGAACTCCTACAATGAGCAGTTCTTC. Encoded protein: CASSGSPNSYNEQFF.

Comment on this clone: The sample holds other DNA sequences that translate to the same CDR3. The CDR3 sequence is CASSPRGSYNEQFF. CDR3 nucleotide sequence: TGTGCCAGCAGCCCCCGAGGTTCCTACAATGAGCAGTTCTTC. The rearrangement links TRBV9 to TRBJ2-1; D unclear. Per the germline V gene, CDR1 is SGDLS and CDR2 is YYNGEE. The CDR3 extends over 14 amino acids. With 4 bases removed from V and 1 base from J, the gap between germline ends came to 9 bases.

This clone was found a few times. The V gene is TRBV7-9, the J gene TRBJ2-7; D is uncertain. V was clipped by 0 bases and J by 2 bases, with 8 bases between them. Germline V gene sequence: CDR1 SEHNR, CDR2 FQNEAQ (reference sequence). The CDR3 runs 14 residues. The CDR3 reads CASSLAVGTYEQYF. Written as DNA, the CDR3 is TGTGCCAGCAGCTTAGCGGTTGGCACCTACGAGCAGTACTTC. The complete variable domain, with remaining parts taken from reference TRBV7-9 and TRBJ2-7, reads DTGVSQNPRHKITKRGQNVTFRCDPISEHNRLYWYRQTLGQGPEFLTYFQNEAQLEKSRLLSDRFSAERPKGSFSTLEIQRTEQGDSAMYLCASSLAVGTYEQYFGPGTRLTVT.

This clone appeared a single time. This chain uses TRBV10-3 with TRBJ2-3, with a weak D call TRBD1 (5 bases). V dropped 3 bases and J dropped 6 bases, with 7 bases sitting between them. The CDR3 contains 12 residues. The germline V gene has CDR1 ENHRY and CDR2 SYGVKD. For the CDR3, the DNA is TGTGCCATCAGTGATGGGGCGGATACGCAGTATTTT. It translates to CAISDGADTQYF.

The gene calls are TRBV30 and TRBJ1-1; the D is unclear. This CDR3 comprises 13 residues. Germline V gene sequence: CDR1 GTSNPN, CDR2 SVGIG (reference sequence). V shed 3 bases and J shed 0 bases, with 8 bases lying between them. CDR3 bases: TGTGCCTGGAGGGAGGGCATGAACACTGAAGCTTTCTTT. It yields the protein CAWREGMNTEAFF.

In its sample, this clone was seen a few times. The rearrangement links TRBV7-9 to TRBJ2-5, with TRBD2 identical over 11 bases. J lost 2 bases, V lost 5 bases, and 7 bases had no gene match. CDR1 and CDR2 (germline): SEHNR, FQNEAQ (reference sequence). The CDR3 loop spans 16 amino acids. The chain's CDR3 is CASSVTSGTLQETQYF. CDR3 coding DNA: TGTGCCAGCAGCGTGACTAGCGGGACCCTACAAGAGACCCAGTACTTC. The complete variable domain, with remaining parts taken from reference TRBV7-9 and TRBJ2-5, reads DTGVSQNPRHKITKRGQNVTFRCDPISEHNRLYWYRQTLGQGPEFLTYFQNEAQLEKSRLLSDRFSAERPKGSFSTLEIQRTEQGDSAMYLCASSVTSGTLQETQYFGPGTRLLVL.

V is TRBV29-1 and J is TRBJ1-1; 9 bases are a match to TRBD1. The length of the CDR3 is 12 residues. From germline, CDR1 is SQVTM and CDR2 ANQGSEA. With 8 bases clipped from V and 7 bases from J, the junction kept 8 bases outside the gene matches. The CDR3: CSPPTGGGEAFF. The CDR3 region has the DNA TGCAGCCCGCCAACAGGGGGCGGTGAAGCTTTCTTT.

This rearrangement joins TRBV18 to TRBJ1-2; a possible D gene is TRBD1 (5 bases). Germline V lookup: CDR1 KGHSH, CDR2 LQKENI. Deletions cut 5 bases from V and 5 bases from J, with 9 bases between. The CDR3 totals 12 residues. The CDR3 reads CASSEGVYGYTF. The CDR3, as DNA: TGTGCCAGCTCAGAAGGGGTATATGGCTACACCTTC. Combining the CDR3 with reference TRBV18 and TRBJ1-2 gives the whole variable domain NAGVMQNPRHLVRRRGQEARLRCSPMKGHSHVYWYRQLPEEGLKFMVYLQKENIIDESGMPKERFSAEFPKEGPSILRIQQVVRGDSAAYFCASSEGVYGYTFGSGTRLTVV.

This clone was seen a few times. J is TRBJ1-1 and V is TRBV30, with no clear D. The CDR3 totals 12 residues. Germline assignment: CDR1 GTSNPN and CDR2 SVGIG (reference sequence). V shed 3 bases and J shed 6 bases, with 11 bases lying between them. The DNA of the CDR3 is TGTGCCTGGAGGGGTGGGCACGCTGAAGCTTTCTTT. The encoded protein is CAWRGGHAEAFF.

This clone was found a few times. V is TRBV5-4 and J is TRBJ1-4; 7 nucleotides align to TRBD1. V was clipped by 5 bases and J by 7 bases; unmatched bases: 14. Per germline, CDR1 SGHNT and CDR2 YYREEE (reference sequence). CDR3 length: 16 amino acids. Here the CDR3 DNA reads TGTGCCAGCAGTTCCCACCAGACAGGGAGAGGTGAAAAACTGTTTTTT. This translates into CASSSHQTGRGEKLFF.

The CDR3: CAWSGGTSGLSYEQYF. The CDR3 DNA follows: TGTGCCTGGAGTGGCGGGACTAGCGGACTATCCTACGAGCAGTACTTC. V and J are TRBV30 and TRBJ2-7, with 11 bases identical to TRBD2. The CDR3 runs to 16 residues. V gave up 1 base and J gave up 1 base; unmatched junction bases: 6. Germline V gene lookup returns CDR1 GTSNPN and CDR2 SVGIG (reference sequence).

Note on this clone: Within the sample, other DNA sequences also encode this same CDR3. The rearrangement links TRBV5-1 to TRBJ1-1, with 7 bases matching TRBD1. Germline V gene data show CDR1 as SGHRS and CDR2 as YFSETQ. This CDR3 contains 14 residues. V lost 0 bases, J lost 1 base, and 0 bases stayed unmatched. The DNA of the CDR3 is TGCGCCAGCAGCTTGGCAGGGGGGAACACTGAAGCTTTCTTT. Encoded protein: CASSLAGGNTEAFF.

Only a few counts were recorded for this clone. The gene calls are TRBV2 and TRBJ1-5; D ambiguous. The CDR3 loop spans 13 amino acids. From germline, CDR1 is SNHLY and CDR2 FYNNEI. Trimming pared 8 bases from V and 4 bases from J, leaving 12 bases between. The chain's CDR3 is CASRRRNNQPQHF. The CDR3 nucleotides read TGTGCCAGCCGAAGGAGGAATAATCAGCCCCAGCATTTT. Looking up the rest from reference TRBV2 and TRBJ1-5 gives the full variable domain: EPEVTQTPSHQVTQMGQEVILRCVPISNHLYFYWYRQILGQKVEFLVSFYNNEISEKSEIFDDQFSVERPDGSNFTLKIRSTKLEDSAMYFCASRRRNNQPQHFGDGTRLSIL.